These T cell receptor beta chains were read from a single sample in a study of vaccination effects on CD4 cells after COVID-19. Some clones are missing from TCRdb's copy, which holds only in-frame ones; the method was immunoSEQ multiplex PCR. Here the sample spans fewer than 90,000 clones, around 77% being singletons. The antigens of these receptors remain unknown. Material: CD4+ T cells from PBMCs cultured with HCoV-OC43 spike peptides, obtained after COVID-19 vaccination. The receptors derive from a human donor who received a COVID-19 vaccine. CDR3s include the opening cysteine and the closing phenylalanine or tryptophan. Each record gives: V gene, J gene, clone size, D gene, CDR3 protein, CDR3 DNA. D genes are given only for firm matches. Clone size is stated in some rows and not others, as once, few, many or a class when expanded.

TRBV5-1	TRBJ1-1	many	-	CASSLFQGGTEAFF	TGCGCCAGCAGCTTGTTTCAGGGAGGGACTGAAGCTTTCTTT
TRBV23-1	TRBJ1-1	-	-	CASSPGRELNTEAFF	TGCGCCAGCAGTCCTGGGCGAGAATTGAACACTGAAGCTTTCTTT
TRBV7-3	TRBJ2-1	-	TRBD2	CASSYGPLSGGEDEQFF	TGTGCCAGCAGCTACGGTCCCCTTAGCGGGGGGGAGGATGAGCAGTTCTTC
TRBV7-2	TRBJ2-3	-	TRBD2	CASSLLGGGAGTDTQYF	TGTGCCAGCAGCTTATTAGGCGGGGGGGCCGGCACAGATACGCAGTATTTT
TRBV18	TRBJ2-3	-	TRBD1	CASSPRLGGSTDTQYF	TGTGCCAGCTCACCACGTTTAGGGGGCAGCACAGATACGCAGTATTTT
TRBV12-5	TRBJ1-5	-	-	CASGSFVQPQHF	TGTGCTAGTGGTTCTTTTGTTCAGCCCCAGCATTTT
TRBV20-1	TRBJ1-2	few	-	CSAEGVGGYTF	TGCAGTGCGGAGGGGGTCGGCGGCTACACCTTC
TRBV5-1	TRBJ1-1	-	TRBD1	CASSQTGEATEAFF	TGCGCCAGCAGCCAGACAGGGGAAGCCACTGAAGCTTTCTTT
TRBV6-5	TRBJ2-1	-	TRBD1	CASEMTGASYNEQFF	TGTGCCAGCGAGATGACAGGGGCCTCCTACAATGAGCAGTTCTTC
TRBV6-6	TRBJ1-2	once	-	CASSFLGPPFHGYTF	TGTGCCAGCAGTTTCCTGGGGCCCCCATTCCATGGCTACACCTTC
TRBV6-6	TRBJ1-2	-	-	CASSYQIDRTVGGYTF	TGTGCCAGCAGTTACCAGATCGATCGGACAGTTGGAGGCTACACCTTC
TRBV3-1/TRBV3-2	TRBJ2-2	-	TRBD2	CASKGQGITGLAGITDSGGELFF	TGTGCCAGCAAGGGACAGGGCATTACGGGACTAGCGGGGATCACGGACTCCGGGGGGGAGCTGTTTTTT
TRBV5-6	TRBJ1-1	-	-	CASSWGWMGVNTEAFF	TGTGCCAGCAGTTGGGGGTGGATGGGAGTGAACACTGAAGCTTTCTTT
TRBV14	TRBJ2-5	-	-	CASSFRGSLTQYF	TGTGCCAGCAGTTTCCGAGGTAGCTTGACCCAGTACTTC
TRBV12-5	TRBJ2-5	-	TRBD2	CASGLASGVETQYF	TGTGCTAGTGGTTTGGCTAGCGGGGTAGAGACCCAGTACTTC
TRBV7-8	TRBJ1-2	-	-	CASSFTRGQQGYGYTF	TGTGCCAGCAGTTTTACCAGGGGCCAGCAAGGGTATGGCTACACCTTC